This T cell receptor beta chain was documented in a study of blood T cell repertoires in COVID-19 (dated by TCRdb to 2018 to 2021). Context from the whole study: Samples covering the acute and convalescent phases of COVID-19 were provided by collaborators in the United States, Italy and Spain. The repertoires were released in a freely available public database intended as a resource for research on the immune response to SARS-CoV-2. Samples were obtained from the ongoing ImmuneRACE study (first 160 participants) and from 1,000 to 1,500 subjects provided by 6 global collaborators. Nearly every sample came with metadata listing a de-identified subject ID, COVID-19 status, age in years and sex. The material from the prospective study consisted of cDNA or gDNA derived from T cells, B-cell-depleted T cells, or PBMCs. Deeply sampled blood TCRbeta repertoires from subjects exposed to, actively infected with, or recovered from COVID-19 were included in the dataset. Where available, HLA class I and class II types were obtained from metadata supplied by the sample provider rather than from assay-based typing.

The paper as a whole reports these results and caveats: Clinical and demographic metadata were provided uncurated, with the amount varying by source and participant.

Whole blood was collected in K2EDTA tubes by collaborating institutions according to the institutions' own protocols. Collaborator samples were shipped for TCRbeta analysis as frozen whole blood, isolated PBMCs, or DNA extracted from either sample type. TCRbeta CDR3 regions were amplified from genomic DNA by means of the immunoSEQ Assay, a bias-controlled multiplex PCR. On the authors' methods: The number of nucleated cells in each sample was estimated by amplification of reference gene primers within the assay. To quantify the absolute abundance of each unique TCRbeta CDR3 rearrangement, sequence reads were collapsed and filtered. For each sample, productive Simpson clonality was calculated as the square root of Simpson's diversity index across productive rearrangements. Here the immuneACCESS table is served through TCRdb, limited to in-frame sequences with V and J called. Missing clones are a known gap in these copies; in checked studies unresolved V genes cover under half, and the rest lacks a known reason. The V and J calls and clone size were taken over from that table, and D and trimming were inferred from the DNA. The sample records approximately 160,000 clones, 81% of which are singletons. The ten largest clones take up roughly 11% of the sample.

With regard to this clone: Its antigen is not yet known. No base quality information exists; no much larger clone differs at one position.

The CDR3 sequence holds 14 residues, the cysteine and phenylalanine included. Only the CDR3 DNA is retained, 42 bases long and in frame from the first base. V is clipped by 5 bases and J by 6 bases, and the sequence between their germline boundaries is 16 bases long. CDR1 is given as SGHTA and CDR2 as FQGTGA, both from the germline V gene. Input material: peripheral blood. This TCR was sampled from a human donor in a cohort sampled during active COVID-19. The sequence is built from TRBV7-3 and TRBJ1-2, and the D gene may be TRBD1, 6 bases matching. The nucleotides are TGTGCCAGCAGCCTATCGGGGGGCTCGGATGGCTACACCTTC. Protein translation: CASSLSGGSDGYTF.